Shown below are 28 T cell receptor beta chains from a single sample sequenced in a study of T cells in localized non-small cell lung cancer. Clones were read by immunoSEQ multiplex PCR, and TCRdb kept only the in-frame ones, dropping some. The sample yields 65,000 to 80,000 clones, about 88% seen once. Here the sequenced sample was peripheral blood, taken before any cancer treatment. The receptors derive from a female donor at least 60 years old with stage I lung adenocarcinoma.

The genes are TRBV6-4 and TRBJ1-6; D call uncertain. CDR3 size: 12 residues. Trimming took off 4 bases at V and 9 bases at J, with 7 bases between the two ends. Germline V CDR1 and CDR2: MRHNA, SNTAGT. Written as DNA, the CDR3 is TGTGCCAGCAGTGCCATTTTTTCACCCCTCCACTTT. Protein sequence: CASSAIFSPLHF.

V usage is TRBV2 and J usage is TRBJ2-1, with no clear D. The CDR3 contains 15 residues. V was pared by 2 bases and J by 15 bases, with 23 bases between. The V gene's germline CDR1 is SNHLY and CDR2 FYNNEI. CDR3 in DNA: TGTGCCAGCAGTGAACGACAAACGATTGTCAGTGCCCTGTTCTTC. Translation gives CASSERQTIVSALFF. Full variable domain (rest looked up from reference TRBV2 and TRBJ2-1): EPEVTQTPSHQVTQMGQEVILRCVPISNHLYFYWYRQILGQKVEFLVSFYNNEISEKSEIFDDQFSVERPDGSNFTLKIRSTKLEDSAMYFCASSERQTIVSALFFGPGTRLTVL.

V gene TRBV6-5 combines with J gene TRBJ2-7; TRBD1 aligns across 7 bases. Trimming at V came to 8 bases and at J to 0 bases, leaving 7 bases not matched to a gene. Germline V CDR1 and CDR2: MNHEY, SVGAGI. The CDR3 contains 14 residues. CDR3 in amino acids: CASQLRQGSYEQYF. The CDR3 DNA reads TGTGCCAGCCAGCTGAGACAGGGCTCCTACGAGCAGTACTTC.

The chain is built from TRBV5-1 and TRBJ1-1; 9 bases align to TRBD1. J was trimmed by 3 bases and V by 0 bases; bases with no gene match: 6. The CDR3 has 16 amino acids. Germline loops: CDR1 SGHRS, CDR2 YFSETQ. CDR3 sequence (DNA): TGCGCCAGCAGCTTGGGAGGGACAGGGCAGTACACTGAAGCTTTCTTT. Translation: CASSLGGTGQYTEAFF.

The chain links TRBV2 to TRBJ1-1; tentative D call: TRBD1 (6 bases). Germline values: CDR1 SNHLY, CDR2 FYNNEI. The CDR3 runs 13 residues. Trimming pared 9 bases from V and 4 bases from J, leaving 15 bases between. CDR3 residues: CARANRVGTEAFF. In nucleotides, the CDR3 is TGTGCCAGGGCTAACAGGGTTGGCACTGAAGCTTTCTTT.

The chain carries TRBV5-1 and TRBJ2-5, with D possibly being TRBD1 or TRBD2 (5 bases each). Germline values: CDR1 SGHRS, CDR2 YFSETQ. The CDR3 spans 15 residues. V lost 0 bases and J 5 bases, leaving 14 bases between the germline ends. CDR3 DNA sequence: TGCGCCAGCAGCTTGGCCGACAACTGGGACGAGACCCAGTACTTC. It encodes CASSLADNWDETQYF.

The chain links TRBV4-1 to TRBJ2-3; D call uncertain. Germline V gives CDR1 MGHRA, CDR2 YSYEKL. This CDR3 is built from 17 residues. The V end was cut by 0 bases, the J end by 3 bases, with 16 bases between. CDR3 sequence (DNA): TGCGCCAGCAGCCAAGATGGTTCCAGGCCCGGAACAGATACGCAGTATTTT. Protein product: CASSQDGSRPGTDTQYF.

Comments on this clone: Other DNA sequences of this sample code for an identical CDR3. This rearrangement joins TRBV6-5 to TRBJ1-3, with D perhaps TRBD1 (5 bases). From germline, CDR1 is MNHEY and CDR2 SVGAGI. This CDR3 has 14 amino acids. Trimming left V 3 bases short and J 0 bases short, with 6 bases between. CDR3 amino acids: CASSYDSSGNTIYF. The DNA of the CDR3 is TGTGCCAGCAGTTATGACAGCTCTGGAAACACCATATATTTT.

Remarks on this clone: This same CDR3 is encoded by further DNA sequences in the sample. V usage is TRBV6-5 and J usage is TRBJ1-1, with D tentatively TRBD1 (5 bases). Deletions cut 2 bases from V and 1 base from J, with 5 bases between. The CDR3 has 13 residues. Germline CDR1 reads MNHEY; CDR2 reads SVGAGI. The CDR3 reads CASSYRGNTEAFF. CDR3 coding DNA: TGTGCCAGCAGTTACAGGGGGAACACTGAAGCTTTCTTT.

A few counts support this clone. This chain links TRBV4-1 with TRBJ1-1, with D maybe TRBD1 (6 bases). Trimming cost V 5 bases and J 1 base, with 11 bases left between them. The CDR3 spans 14 residues. Germline V gene lookup returns CDR1 MGHRA and CDR2 YSYEKL. The CDR3 bases are TGCGCCAGCAGCGCCCGGACAGAGAACACTGAAGCTTTCTTT. Translation gives CASSARTENTEAFF.

The chain combines TRBV7-9 with TRBJ1-2, with a possible D match to TRBD1 (5 bases). Trimming pared 5 bases from V and 3 bases from J, leaving 10 bases between. The V gene's germline CDR1 is SEHNR and CDR2 FQNEAQ (reference sequence). The length of the CDR3 is 13 residues. The CDR3, as DNA: TGTGCCAGCAGCCCATCGGGGGACTATGGCTACACCTTC. Residues: CASSPSGDYGYTF.

The chain links TRBV7-3 to TRBJ2-1; no clear D gene. CDR1 and CDR2 (germline): SGHTA, FQGTGA. This CDR3 contains 16 residues. V gave up 1 base and J gave up 9 bases, with 19 bases separating them. The CDR3 here is CASSLRFGPYDTEQFF. The CDR3 coding sequence is TGTGCCAGCAGCTTAAGGTTCGGGCCCTACGACACTGAGCAGTTCTTC. Together with reference TRBV7-3 and TRBJ2-1, the CDR3 gives the full variable domain: GAGVSQTPSNKVTEKGKYVELRCDPISGHTALYWYRQSLGQGPEFLIYFQGTGAADDSGLPNDRFFAVRPEGSVSTLKIQRTERGDSAVYLCASSLRFGPYDTEQFFGPGTRLTVL.

This clone was counted a few times. The J gene is TRBJ1-1, the V gene TRBV5-6, with unresolved D. Trimming took off 5 bases at V and 0 bases at J, with 14 bases between the two ends. Germline V gene sequence: CDR1 SGHDT, CDR2 YYEEEE. This CDR3 is 15 amino acids long. CDR3 sequence: CASSFSGDLNTEAFF. The CDR3 coding sequence is TGTGCCAGCAGTTTCTCGGGCGATTTGAACACTGAAGCTTTCTTT.

This sequence joins TRBV27 and TRBJ2-6, with a tentative D call TRBD2 (5 bases). The V gene lost 10 bases and the J gene lost 2 bases, with 18 bases spanning the gap. Germline CDR1 MNHEY, CDR2 SMNVEV (reference sequence). The CDR3 is 16 amino acids. The CDR3 nucleotides are TGTGCCACCTTAGGGAGCGGAACCCCTGGGGCCAACGTCCTGACTTTC. This sequence encodes CATLGSGTPGANVLTF. The entire variable domain, with the rest obtained from reference TRBV27 and TRBJ2-6, is as follows: EAQVTQNPRYLITVTGKKLTVTCSQNMNHEYMSWYRQDPGLGLRQIYYSMNVEVTDKGDVPEGYKVSRKEKRNFPLILESPSPNQTSLYFCATLGSGTPGANVLTFGAGSRLTVL.

The genes are TRBV5-1 and TRBJ2-3; D is perhaps TRBD2 (6 bases). V lost 2 bases and J lost 1, with 32 bases in between. Germline V lookup: CDR1 SGHRS, CDR2 YFSETQ. The CDR3 sequence is 22 residues long. The CDR3 sequence is CASSLYPRGGTPESRGTDTQYF. The DNA for the CDR3 is TGCGCCAGCAGCTTATATCCCAGAGGAGGGACCCCCGAATCCCGAGGCACAGATACGCAGTATTTT.

On this clone: The sample has other DNA sequences that encode this CDR3 too. This chain uses TRBV6-1 with TRBJ2-7; possible D gene TRBD1, 6 bases. V gave up 2 bases and J gave up 1 base, with 9 bases separating them. The CDR3 contains 14 residues. Germline values: CDR1 MNHNS, CDR2 SASEGT. The chain's CDR3 is CASSEQGLSYEQYF. The CDR3 nucleotides are TGTGCCAGCAGTGAACAGGGGTTATCCTACGAGCAGTACTTC.

V usage is TRBV6-5 and J usage is TRBJ2-3; 11 bases match TRBD2. Germline CDR1 MNHEY, CDR2 SVGAGI. CDR3 length: 16 amino acids. V shed 3 bases, J shed 5 bases, and the junction held 7 bases outside the gene matches. In DNA, the CDR3 is TGTGCCAGCAGTTATAGCGGGAGGGGAGGCCGAGATACGCAGTATTTT. Translation gives CASSYSGRGGRDTQYF.

The chain employs TRBV7-9 and TRBJ2-3; possibly TRBD2 for D (6 bases). Deletions cut 2 bases from V and 5 bases from J, with 17 bases between. Germline V gene sequence: CDR1 SEHNR, CDR2 FQNEAQ (reference sequence). CDR3 length: 16 amino acids. The CDR3 protein is CASSLIREPREDTQYF. The CDR3 DNA is TGTGCCAGCAGCTTAATACGGGAGCCCCGGGAAGATACGCAGTATTTT.

The J gene is TRBJ2-1, the V gene TRBV27; 8 positions agree with TRBD2. V lost 6 bases to trimming and J lost 4 bases; unmatched junction nucleotides: 8. Germline CDR1 MNHEY, CDR2 SMNVEV (reference sequence). The CDR3 loop spans 15 amino acids. CDR3 bases: TGTGCCAGCAGATTCGGGAGGGCGAGGTACAATGAGCAGTTCTTC. This sequence encodes CASRFGRARYNEQFF.

The chain recombines TRBV28 with TRBJ2-5; D unclear. The germline V gene encodes CDR1 MDHEN and CDR2 SYDVKM. Trimming stripped 6 bases from V and 0 bases from J, with 8 bases between. The CDR3 consists of 13 residues. Written as DNA, the CDR3 is TGTGCCAGCAGGTCCCTGTACCAAGAGACCCAGTACTTC. Translation gives CASRSLYQETQYF.

This rearrangement joins TRBV5-1 to TRBJ2-2; tentative D call: TRBD1 (6 bases). Germline lookup yields CDR1 SGHRS and CDR2 YFSETQ. The length of the CDR3 is 14 residues. Trimming took off 5 bases at V and 4 bases at J, with 12 bases between the two ends. CDR3 loop: CASSFTGTTGELFF. The CDR3, as DNA: TGCGCCAGCAGTTTTACAGGGACCACCGGGGAGCTGTTTTTT.

The table lists this clone with a few counts. This chain joins TRBV15 and TRBJ2-1; 11 nucleotides agree with TRBD2. The CDR3 contains 17 residues. Trimming cost V 5 bases and J 3 bases; bases outside gene matches: 9. Per germline, CDR1 LNHNV and CDR2 YYDKDF (reference sequence). CDR3 coding DNA: TGTGCCACCAGCTCCGGGGGTAGCGGGAGGGACTACAATGAGCAGTTCTTC. Translating it yields CATSSGGSGRDYNEQFF.

With regard to this clone: This CDR3 is also generated by other DNA sequences in the sample. The rearrangement links TRBV2 to TRBJ1-5; 9 bases match TRBD1. J lost 4 bases, V lost 5 bases, and 3 bases had no gene match. Germline V lookup: CDR1 SNHLY, CDR2 FYNNEI. CDR3 length equals 14 residues. CDR3 in DNA: TGTGCCAGCAGTACGGACAGGGGAAATCAGCCCCAGCATTTT. It specifies CASSTDRGNQPQHF.

The genes are TRBV6-5 and TRBJ2-5, with D possibly being TRBD1 (5 bases). Trimming removed 7 bases from V and 1 base from J, with 10 bases in between. The CDR3 is made up of 13 amino acids. From germline, CDR1 is MNHEY and CDR2 SVGAGI. In nucleotides, the CDR3 is TGTGCCAGCACCCTCAGGGTCCAAGAGACCCAGTACTTC. It codes for CASTLRVQETQYF.

The chain couples TRBV30 to TRBJ2-1; no reliable D call. Germline V gives CDR1 GTSNPN, CDR2 SVGIG (reference sequence). This CDR3 has 12 residues. Between the trimmed V and J ends, which lost 6 bases and 2 bases, there was a span of 8 bases. The DNA of the CDR3 is TGTGCCTGCCCCGGGCCCTACAATGAGCAGTTCTTC. Protein product: CACPGPYNEQFF.

This chain uses TRBV7-7 with TRBJ1-3, with D possibly TRBD1 on 5 matching bases. This CDR3 contains 14 residues. In germline, CDR1 is SSHAT, CDR2 FNYEAQ (reference sequence). V was pared by 6 bases and J by 4 bases, with 13 bases between. CDR3 in amino acids: CASSPQVTGNTIYF. The DNA for the CDR3 is TGTGCCAGCAGTCCACAGGTGACGGGAAACACCATATATTTT.

The gene calls are TRBV19 and TRBJ2-3; maybe TRBD2 (7 bases). Trimming cost V 6 bases and J 0 bases, with 16 bases left between them. The germline gives CDR1 LNHDA, CDR2 SQIVND (reference sequence). The CDR3 has 16 residues. CDR3 protein: CASRSPGGRSTDTQYF. The CDR3 DNA is TGTGCCAGTAGATCCCCCGGGGGGCGGAGCACAGATACGCAGTATTTT.

The V call is TRBV28, the J call TRBJ1-1, with a tentative D call TRBD1 (6 bases). CDR3 length: 13 residues. Between the trimmed V and J ends, which lost 6 bases and 3 bases, there was a span of 11 bases. Germline V lookup: CDR1 MDHEN, CDR2 SYDVKM. The CDR3 reads CASSRQGYTEAFF. CDR3 in DNA: TGTGCCAGCAGCCGCCAGGGGTACACTGAAGCTTTCTTT.